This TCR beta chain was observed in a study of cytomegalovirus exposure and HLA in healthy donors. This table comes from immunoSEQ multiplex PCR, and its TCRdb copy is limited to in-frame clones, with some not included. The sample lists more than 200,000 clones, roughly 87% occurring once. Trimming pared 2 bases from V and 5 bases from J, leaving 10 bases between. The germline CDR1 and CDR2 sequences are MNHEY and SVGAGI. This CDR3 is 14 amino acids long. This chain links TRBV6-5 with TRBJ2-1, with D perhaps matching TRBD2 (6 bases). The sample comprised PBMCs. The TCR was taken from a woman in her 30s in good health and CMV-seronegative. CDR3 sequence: CASSYGLLDNEQFF. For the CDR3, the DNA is TGTGCCAGCAGTTACGGACTACTGGACAATGAGCAGTTCTTC.